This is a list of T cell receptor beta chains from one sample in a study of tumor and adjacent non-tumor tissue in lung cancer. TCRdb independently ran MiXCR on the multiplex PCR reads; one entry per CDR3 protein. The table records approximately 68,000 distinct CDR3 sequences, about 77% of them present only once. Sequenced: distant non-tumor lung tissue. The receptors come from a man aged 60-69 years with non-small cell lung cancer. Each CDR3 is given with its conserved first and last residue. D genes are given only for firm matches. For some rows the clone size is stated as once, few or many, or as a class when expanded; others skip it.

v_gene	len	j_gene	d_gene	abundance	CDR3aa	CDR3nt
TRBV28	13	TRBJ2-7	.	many	CASSFGRGYEQYF	TGTGCCAGCAGTTTTGGCAGGGGCTACGAGCAGTACTTC
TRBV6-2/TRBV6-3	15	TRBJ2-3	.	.	CTSSYTSGSSDTQYF	TGTACCAGCAGTTACACTAGTGGGAGCTCAGATACGCAGTATTTT
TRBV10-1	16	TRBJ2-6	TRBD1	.	CASSPGQSDGANVMTF	TGTGCCAGCAGTCCGGGACAGTCAGATGGGGCCAACGTCATGACTTTC
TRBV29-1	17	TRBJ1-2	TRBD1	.	CSVGFNTGTVSNYDYTF	TGCAGCGTTGGGTTTAACACCGGGACAGTATCTAACTATGACTACACGTTC
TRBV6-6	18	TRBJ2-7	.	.	CASSYPKVVVGRTYEQYF	TGTGCCAGCAGTTACCCAAAGGTTGTAGTGGGAAGAACCTACGAGCAGTACTTC
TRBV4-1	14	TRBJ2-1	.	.	CASRQSWTFNEQFF	TGCGCCAGTAGACAGTCCTGGACGTTCAATGAGCAGTTCTTC
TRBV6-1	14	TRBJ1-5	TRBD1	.	CASTKGAVGQPQHF	TGTGCCAGCACGAAGGGGGCAGTGGGACAGCCCCAGCATTTT
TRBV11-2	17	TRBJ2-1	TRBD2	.	CACSLRVTSGRAGEQSF	TGTGCCTGCAGCTTACGGGTTACTAGCGGGAGGGCCGGTGAGCAGTCCTTC
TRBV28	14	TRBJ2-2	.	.	CASRSGNRNGELLF	TGTGCCAGCAGATCGGGTAACCGGAACGGGGAGCTGCTTTTT
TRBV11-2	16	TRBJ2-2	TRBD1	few	CASSFAGTANTGELFF	TGTGCCAGCAGCTTCGCCGGGACAGCGAACACCGGGGAGCTGTTTTTT
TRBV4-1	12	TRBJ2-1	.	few	CASSQWYNEQFF	TGCGCCAGTAGCCAATGGTACAATGAGCAATTCTTC
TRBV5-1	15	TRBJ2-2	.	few	CASSSELRDTGELFF	TGCGCCAGCAGCTCGGAACTCCGAGACACCGGGGAGCTGTTTTTT
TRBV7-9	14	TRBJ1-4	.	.	CANSLCRENEKLFF	TGTGCCAACAGCTTATGCAGGGAGAATGAAAAACTGTTTTTT
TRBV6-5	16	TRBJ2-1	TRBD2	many	CASSTRRAGVYNEQFF	TGTGCCAGCAGTACCCGTCGGGCGGGAGTGTACAATGAGCAGTTCTTC
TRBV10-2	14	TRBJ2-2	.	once	CASSQGLNTRELFF	TGTGCCAGCAGCCAGGGGCTAAACACCCGGGAGCTGTTTTTT
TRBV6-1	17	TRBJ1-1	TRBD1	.	CASSTGQGRSMDTEAFF	TGTGCCAGCAGTACCGGACAGGGTCGTTCTATGGACACTGAAGCTTTCTTC
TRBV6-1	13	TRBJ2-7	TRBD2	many	CASTTSGSYEQYF	TGTGCCAGCACTACTAGCGGGAGCTACGAGCAGTACTTC
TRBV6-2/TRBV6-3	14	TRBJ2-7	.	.	CASSSLVSRYEQYF	TGTGCCAGCAGTTCGCTAGTGAGTCGGTATGAGCAGTACTTC
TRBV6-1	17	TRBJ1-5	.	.	CASSEAPFGGTNQAQHF	TGTGCCAGCAGCGAAGCGCCTTTTGGTGGCACCAATCAGGCCCAGCATTTT
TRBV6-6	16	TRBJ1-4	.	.	CTSFGRGGARREKLFF	TGTACCAGCTTCGGGCGAGGGGGTGCGAGGCGAGAAAAACTGTTTTTT
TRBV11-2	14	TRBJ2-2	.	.	CTSSFEINTGELFF	TGTACCAGCAGCTTTGAGATTAACACCGGGGAGCTGTTTTTT
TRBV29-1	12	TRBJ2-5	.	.	CSVGTYQETQYF	TGCAGCGTAGGGACATACCAAGAGACCCAGTACTTC
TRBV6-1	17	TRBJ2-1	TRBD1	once	CASNSRRGQAITNEQFF	TGTGCCAGCAATTCTCGACGGGGACAGGCGATTACCAATGAACAGTTCTTC
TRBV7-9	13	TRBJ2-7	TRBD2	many	CASSYKGGNEQYF	TGTGCCAGCAGCTATAAGGGAGGGAACGAGCAGTACTTC
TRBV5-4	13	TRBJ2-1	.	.	CATSLDRRIGQFF	TGTGCCACCAGCTTGGATAGGAGGATAGGGCAGTTCTTC
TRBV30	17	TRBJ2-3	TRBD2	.	CAWSGGLAGGPGDMQYF	TGTGCCTGGAGTGGGGGTCTAGCGGGAGGGCCGGGAGATATGCAGTATTTC
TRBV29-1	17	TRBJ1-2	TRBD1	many	CSVGFNTGTGSNYGYTF	TGCAGCGTTGGGTTTAACACCGGGACAGGATCTAACTATGGCTACACCTTC
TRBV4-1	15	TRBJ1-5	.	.	CASSHLRAGNQPQHF	TGCGCCAGCAGCCATCTCAGGGCTGGTAATCAGCCCCAGCATTTT
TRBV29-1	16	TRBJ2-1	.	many	CSVELERDSTIYEQFF	TGCAGCGTTGAACTCGAGAGGGACTCAACAATCTATGAGCAGTTCTTC
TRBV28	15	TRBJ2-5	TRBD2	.	CASSGTSWTRMTQYF	TGTGCCAGCAGCGGGACTAGCTGGACTAGGATGACCCAGTACTTC